The 4 T cell receptor beta chains in this list originate from one sample, sequenced in a study of PD-1 blockade in classical Hodgkin lymphoma. Some clones are missing from TCRdb's copy, which holds only in-frame ones; the method was immunoSEQ multiplex PCR. The sample gives just under 20,000 clones, around 81% of which show up once; around 1.2% is in the top ten. The time point is: newly diagnosed, previously untreated cHL patient sample. With magnetic negative selection, CD4+ T cells were purified from PBMCs that had been thawed. The sequenced sample consisted of CD4+ T cells from blood. The receptors were gathered from a human donor with classical Hodgkin lymphoma.

This chain links TRBV2 with TRBJ2-3; 8 bases line up with TRBD1. Germline-derived CDR1 and CDR2 are SNHLY and FYNNEI. Germline trimming cut 4 bases from V and 2 bases from J; bases unmatched to any gene: 5. The CDR3 runs to 15 residues. CDR3 sequence (DNA): TGTGCCAGCAGTGGACAGGGGTCATACACAGATACGCAGTATTTT. The encoded protein is CASSGQGSYTDTQYF.

This clone appeared a few times. At one boundary the junction diverges from the germline segment, which might be a read error. The rearrangement uses TRBV7-7 and TRBJ2-5, with TRBD1 matching over 7 bases. The CDR3 covers 16 residues. Germline V lookup: CDR1 SSHAT, CDR2 FNYEAQ (reference sequence). CDR3 amino acids: CASSLGNTGEMETQYF. DNA of the CDR3: TGTGCTAGCAGCTTGGGGAACACAGGGGAAATGGAGACCCAGTACTTC.

The chain is built from TRBV9 and TRBJ2-1; 12 bases agree with TRBD2. Germline values: CDR1 SGDLS, CDR2 YYNGEE. This CDR3 region has 17 residues. With V trimmed by 1 base and J by 9 bases, 11 bases remained unmatched. In DNA form, the CDR3 reads TGTGCCAGCAGCGTATCACCTAGCGGGAGGGGCGGCACTGAGCAGTTCTTC. Amino acids: CASSVSPSGRGGTEQFF.

V usage is TRBV2 and J usage is TRBJ1-1; D gene uncertain. The CDR3 extends over 12 amino acids. Per germline, CDR1 SNHLY and CDR2 FYNNEI. V shed 1 base and J shed 7 bases, with 7 bases lying between them. CDR3 nucleotides: TGTGCCAGCAGTGAAGGGGTCAGTGAAGCTTTCTTT. Translation: CASSEGVSEAFF.